The T cell receptor (beta chain) under discussion was sequenced for a study of blood T cell repertoires in COVID-19. For the study at large: The samples span acute and convalescent COVID-19 from the United States, Italy and Spain. Sources were T cells, B-cell-depleted T cells, or PBMCs; the material itself was cDNA or gDNA.

Only in-frame clones appear in the TCRdb table, and some are missing; sequencing was by immunoSEQ multiplex PCR. In the table there are roughly 56,000 clones, 80% to 95% of which are singletons. The CDR3 loop spans 15 amino acids. CDR1 and CDR2 (germline): SNHLY, FYNNEI. J gave up 5 bases and V 6 bases, and 11 bases lay outside the gene matches. The gene calls are TRBV2 and TRBJ1-1, with TRBD1 identical over 8 bases. The clonotype originates from a man aged 45-65 years with active COVID-19. Source material: peripheral blood. CDR3: CASRRGQGAVTEAFF. DNA for the CDR3: TGTGCCAGCAGGAGGGGGCAGGGGGCGGTTACTGAAGCTTTCTTT.